Listed below are T cell receptor beta chains from one sample, sequenced in a study of TIL therapy for anti-PD-1-resistant metastatic lung cancer. Here immunoSEQ multiplex PCR was the method, and the copy in TCRdb shows in-frame clones only, minus some. The sample records under 55,000 clones, 79% being singletons. Specimen: blood, collected at baseline. The receptor source for this set is a woman between 25 and 80 years old with non-small cell lung cancer. Both conserved end residues are part of each CDR3. A D gene is named only where the DNA matches it firmly. Rows may omit the clone size; those that give it use once, few, many or a size class.

CDR3 protein,CDR3 DNA,D gene,J gene,V gene,clone size
CASSSLDTAYEQYF,TGCGCCAGCAGCAGTCTGGACACCGCCTACGAGCAGTACTTC,.,TRBJ2-7,TRBV5-1,.
CASSLARLNNEQFF,TGTGCCAGCAGCTTAGCCAGGTTAAACAATGAGCAGTTCTTC,.,TRBJ2-1,TRBV7-6,.
CASRLEGYNQPQHF,TGCGCCAGCAGATTGGAAGGGTATAATCAGCCCCAGCATTTT,.,TRBJ1-5,TRBV5-1,.
CAISESDYAYEQYF,TGTGCCATCAGTGAGTCGGACTATGCCTACGAGCAGTACTTC,.,TRBJ2-7,TRBV10-3,.
CASSIVLIPGLNTEAFF,TGTGCCAGTAGTATAGTATTAATTCCGGGGTTGAACACTGAAGCTTTCTTT,.,TRBJ1-1,TRBV19,.
CATSFRTGAGEQYF,TGTGCCACCAGCTTTAGGACAGGGGCGGGCGAGCAGTACTTC,TRBD1,TRBJ2-7,TRBV15,.
CASSPGLAGHNEQFF,TGTGCCAGCTCACCAGGACTAGCAGGCCACAATGAGCAGTTCTTC,TRBD2,TRBJ2-1,TRBV18,.
CATAKTGSPYEQYF,TGTGCCACAGCTAAAACGGGGAGCCCCTACGAGCAGTACTTC,.,TRBJ2-7,TRBV13,.
CARSWDSFNSPLHF,TGTGCCAGAAGCTGGGACAGCTTTAATTCACCCCTCCACTTT,TRBD1,TRBJ1-6,TRBV5-3,.
CAWSRQGGNQPQHF,TGTGCCTGGAGTAGACAGGGGGGCAATCAGCCCCAGCATTTT,TRBD1,TRBJ1-5,TRBV30,once
CASSQGTGTLYGYTF,TGTGCCAGCAGTCAAGGGACAGGGACGCTCTATGGCTACACCTTC,TRBD1,TRBJ1-2,TRBV28,few
CATSRVGQGWAEAFF,TGTGCCACCAGCAGAGTTGGACAGGGCTGGGCTGAAGCTTTCTTT,TRBD1,TRBJ1-1,TRBV15,.
CSVEVEGYSYGYTF,TGCAGCGTTGAAGTGGAGGGGTATAGCTATGGCTACACCTTC,.,TRBJ1-2,TRBV29-1,.
CASSVRTAQGLSNQETQYF,TGTGCCAGCAGCGTCCGCACGGCGCAGGGCCTATCCAACCAAGAGACCCAGTACTTC,.,TRBJ2-5,TRBV7-3,.
CASSPGTGYTGELFF,TGTGCCAGCTCACCCGGGACAGGGTACACCGGGGAGCTGTTTTTT,TRBD1,TRBJ2-2,TRBV18,.
CASSLLAQTVMNTEAFF,TGTGCCAGCTCACTTCTTGCCCAAACCGTCATGAACACTGAAGCTTTCTTT,.,TRBJ1-1,TRBV18,.
CASSNRDSNNPDTQYF,TGTGCCAGCAGCAACCGGGACAGTAATAATCCAGATACGCAGTATTTT,TRBD1,TRBJ2-3,TRBV11-3,.
CASSFDQRETVGVYEQYF,TGTGCCAGCAGCTTTGATCAGCGGGAGACAGTGGGAGTCTACGAGCAGTACTTC,TRBD2,TRBJ2-7,TRBV5-4,.
CASSQYQSSYEQYF,TGTGCCAGCAGCCAATACCAGAGCTCCTACGAGCAGTACTTC,.,TRBJ2-7,TRBV11-2,.
CASSVYGDGANVLTF,TGTGCCAGCAGCGTTTACGGAGACGGGGCCAACGTCCTGACTTTC,.,TRBJ2-6,TRBV9,once
CASSVAGVEVSGNTIYF,TGTGCCAGCAGCGTAGCAGGGGTTGAAGTCTCTGGAAACACCATATATTTT,.,TRBJ1-3,TRBV9,.
CASSESRGSPLHF,TGCGCCAGCAGTGAGTCCAGGGGTTCACCCCTCCACTTT,.,TRBJ1-6,TRBV10-2,few
CASGPSAAREEQYF,TGTGCCAGCGGTCCTTCAGCGGCCCGGGAAGAGCAGTACTTC,.,TRBJ2-7,TRBV7-9,medium-sized
CSVLDGRETQYF,TGCAGCGTGTTGGATGGCAGGGAGACCCAGTACTTC,.,TRBJ2-5,TRBV29-1,.
CASCIQGANEQYF,TGTGCCAGCTGCATACAGGGGGCCAACGAGCAGTACTTC,TRBD1,TRBJ2-7,TRBV5-5,once
CASSFGLAGANDEQFF,TGTGCCAGCAGCTTTGGACTAGCGGGAGCTAACGATGAGCAGTTCTTC,TRBD2,TRBJ2-1,TRBV7-9,.
CATLDDGEKLFF,TGTGCCACCTTGGACGACGGCGAAAAACTGTTTTTT,.,TRBJ1-4,TRBV6-1,.
CASSFSGGDYGYTF,TGTGCCAGCAGCTTTAGCGGGGGGGACTATGGCTACACCTTC,.,TRBJ1-2,TRBV7-2,.
CASGRTGETQYF,TGTGCCAGCGGGAGGACCGGCGAGACCCAGTACTTC,.,TRBJ2-5,TRBV5-4,.
CASSLYGVAGANVLTF,TGTGCCAGCAGCTTATACGGGGTAGCTGGGGCCAACGTCCTGACTTTC,.,TRBJ2-6,TRBV7-8,.
CASSLVGQGKAFF,TGCGCCAGCAGCTTGGTGGGACAGGGGAAAGCTTTCTTT,TRBD1,TRBJ1-1,TRBV5-1,.
CASSQVGQYF,TGTGCCAGCAGCCAAGTAGGGCAGTACTTC,.,TRBJ2-7,TRBV5-7,.
CASSDLRDLMLDTQYF,TGTGCCAGCAGCGACCTTAGGGACCTAATGCTGGATACGCAGTATTTT,.,TRBJ2-3,TRBV7-8,once
CASSRETVTWAEAFF,TGCGCCAGCAGCCGAGAGACAGTGACCTGGGCTGAAGCTTTCTTT,.,TRBJ1-1,TRBV4-1,.
CASSYSGRRTEAFF,TGTGCCAGCAGTTACTCGGGGAGGAGGACTGAAGCTTTCTTT,.,TRBJ1-1,TRBV6-5,.
CASSSGSYAHNEQFF,TGTGCCAGCAGCTCTGGGTCCTACGCCCACAATGAGCAGTTCTTC,.,TRBJ2-1,TRBV7-3,.
CAISESRGYTF,TGTGCCATCAGTGAGTCGAGGGGCTACACCTTC,.,TRBJ1-2,TRBV10-3,.
CASSLGERTEAFF,TGTGCCAGCAGCTTAGGAGAACGGACTGAAGCTTTCTTT,.,TRBJ1-1,TRBV11-2,.
CASSSSSGSSYEQYF,TGTGCCAGCAGCTCCTCCTCAGGGAGCTCCTACGAGCAGTACTTC,.,TRBJ2-7,TRBV11-3,.
CASGGGINEQYF,TGTGCCAGCGGCGGGGGGATAAACGAGCAGTACTTC,TRBD2,TRBJ2-7,TRBV28,.
CASSQEVEGGYTF,TGCGCCAGCAGCCAAGAGGTGGAGGGGGGCTACACCTTC,.,TRBJ1-2,TRBV4-3,.
CASGSSQGANTEAFF,TGTGCTAGTGGTTCCTCACAGGGCGCAAACACTGAAGCTTTCTTT,.,TRBJ1-1,TRBV12-5,.
CASSPATQGKLDGYTF,TGTGCCAGCAGTCCGGCGACCCAGGGGAAATTAGATGGCTACACCTTC,.,TRBJ1-2,TRBV28,.
CASSEGQDAHEQYF,TGTGCCAGCAGCGAGGGACAGGATGCCCACGAGCAGTACTTC,TRBD1,TRBJ2-7,TRBV9,.
CASSHQYTEAFF,TGTGCCAGCAGCCACCAGTACACTGAAGCTTTCTTT,.,TRBJ1-1,TRBV7-2,.
CASSRRAANYGYTF,TGTGCCAGCAGTCGCCGGGCCGCTAACTATGGCTACACCTTC,.,TRBJ1-2,TRBV28,few
CASSDTWGTGGTDTQYF,TGTGCCAGCAGCGATACGTGGGGGACAGGGGGCACAGATACGCAGTATTTT,TRBD1,TRBJ2-3,TRBV9,few